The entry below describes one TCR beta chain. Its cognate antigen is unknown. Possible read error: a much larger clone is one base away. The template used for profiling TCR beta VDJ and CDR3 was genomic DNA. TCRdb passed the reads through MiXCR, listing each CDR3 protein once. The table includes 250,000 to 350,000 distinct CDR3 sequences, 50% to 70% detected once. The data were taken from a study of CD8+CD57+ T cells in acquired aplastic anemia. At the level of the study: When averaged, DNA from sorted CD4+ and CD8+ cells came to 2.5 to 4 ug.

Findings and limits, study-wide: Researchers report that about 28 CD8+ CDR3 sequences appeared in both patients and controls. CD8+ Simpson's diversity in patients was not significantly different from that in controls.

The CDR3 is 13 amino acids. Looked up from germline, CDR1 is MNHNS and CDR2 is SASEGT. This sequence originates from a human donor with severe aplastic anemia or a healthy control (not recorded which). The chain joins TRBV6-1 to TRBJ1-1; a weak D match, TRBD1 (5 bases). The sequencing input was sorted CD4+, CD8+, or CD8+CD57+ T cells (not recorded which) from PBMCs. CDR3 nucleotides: TGTGCCGGCAGTGCACAGGCGAACACTGAAGCTTTCTTT. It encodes CAGSAQANTEAFF.